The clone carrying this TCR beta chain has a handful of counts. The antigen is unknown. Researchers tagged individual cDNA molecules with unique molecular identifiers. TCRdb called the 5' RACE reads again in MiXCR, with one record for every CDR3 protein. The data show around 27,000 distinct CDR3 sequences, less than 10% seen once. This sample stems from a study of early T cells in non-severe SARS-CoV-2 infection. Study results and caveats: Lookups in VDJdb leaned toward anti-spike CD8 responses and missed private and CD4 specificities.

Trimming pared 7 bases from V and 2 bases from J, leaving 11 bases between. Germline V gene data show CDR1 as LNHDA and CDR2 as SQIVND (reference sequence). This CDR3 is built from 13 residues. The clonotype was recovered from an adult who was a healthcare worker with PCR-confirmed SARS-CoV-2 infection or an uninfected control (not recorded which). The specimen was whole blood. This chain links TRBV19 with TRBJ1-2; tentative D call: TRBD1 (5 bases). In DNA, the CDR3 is TGTGCCAGTACCCCGGGACGGAACTATGGCTACACCTTC. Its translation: CASTPGRNYGYTF. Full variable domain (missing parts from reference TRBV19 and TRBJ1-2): DGGITQSPKYLFRKEGQNVTLSCEQNLNHDAMYWYRQDPGQGLRLIYYSQIVNDFQKGDIAEGYSVSREKKESFPLTVTSAQKNPTAFYLCASTPGRNYGYTFGSGTRLTVV.